This entry describes one TCR beta chain. Negative isolation yielded CD8+ and CD4+ T cells; FACS enriched TEMRA cells. A quantity of roughly 0.5 to 1 ug RNA underwent reverse transcription using random hexamers. TCRdb recomputed calls from the immunoSEQ multiplex PCR reads with MiXCR, one row per CDR3 protein. Found here are roughly 200,000 distinct CDR3 sequences, approximately 96% of them singletons; the top ten hold roughly 0.095%. The data stem from a study of CD8 T cells in Susac syndrome. CDR3 size: 14 residues. Trimming cost V 4 bases and J 4 bases, with 14 bases left between them. The V gene's germline CDR1 is SGDLS and CDR2 YYNGEE.

This chain joins TRBV9 and TRBJ1-1; no clear D. The sequenced sample consisted of CD4+ T cells from PBMCs. The receptor was derived from a human donor with multiple sclerosis. The CDR3 coding sequence is TGTGCCAGCAGCCCCCTGGGAGGCGGCACTGAAGCTTTCTTT. Translating gives CASSPLGGGTEAFF.